A selection of T cell receptor beta chains follows, all from one sample in a study of control samples from healthy donors and cancer patients. Some clones are missing from TCRdb's copy, which holds only in-frame ones; the method was immunoSEQ multiplex PCR. This table holds fewer than 60,000 clones, 95% found once. Input material: blood. The receptors were sampled from a man aged 30 to 45 in good health. Each CDR3 is given with its conserved first and last residue. A D gene is named only where the DNA matches it firmly. The listing skips clone size in some rows; elsewhere it reads once, few, many or a size class.

.,TRBV6-5,.,TRBJ2-7,TGTGCCAGCAGCAGAAGCGGCCAGGCCTCCTACGAGCAGTACTTC,CASSRSGQASYEQYF
once,TRBV6-1,TRBD1,TRBJ1-1,TGTGCCAGCAGTGAACACGCCGGGACAGGCTTGAACGTTGAAGCTTTCTTT,CASSEHAGTGLNVEAFF
.,TRBV9,TRBD1,TRBJ2-7,TGTGCCAGCAGCTTAGGACAGGCGGGCGAGCAGTACTTC,CASSLGQAGEQYF
once,TRBV15,.,TRBJ2-7,TGTGCCACCAGCAGAGCCGCAGGGGACTACGAGCAGTACTTC,CATSRAAGDYEQYF
.,TRBV3-1/TRBV3-2,TRBD2,TRBJ2-1,TGTGCCAGCAGCCAAGACAGCGGGAGGGCCAATGAGCAGTTCTTC,CASSQDSGRANEQFF
.,TRBV6-2/TRBV6-3,.,TRBJ1-4,TGTGCCAGCAGTTACTCGAAAAGGGTCCATGAAAAACTGTTTTTT,CASSYSKRVHEKLFF
.,TRBV15,.,TRBJ2-7,TGTGCCACCAGCAGAGATAGGGCGGGCTACGAGCAGTACTTC,CATSRDRAGYEQYF
.,TRBV18,TRBD2,TRBJ2-3,TGTGCCAGCTCACCGAAGATAGCGGGATTATCAGATACGCAGTATTTT,CASSPKIAGLSDTQYF
.,TRBV5-1,.,TRBJ1-1,TGCGCCAGCAGACCGACAGTGAACACTGAAGCTTTCTTT,CASRPTVNTEAFF
.,TRBV19,.,TRBJ2-1,TGTGCCAGTAGGAAGTTGCGGTCCTACAATGAGCAGTTCTTC,CASRKLRSYNEQFF
.,TRBV2,TRBD2,TRBJ2-1,TGTGCCAGCAGTCCTATCCTAGCGGGAGGAGTGGGGTACAATGAGCAGTTCTTC,CASSPILAGGVGYNEQFF
.,TRBV2,TRBD1,TRBJ1-5,TGTGCCGGCCAGACAGGGAGCAATCAGCCCCAGCATTTT,CAGQTGSNQPQHF
.,TRBV6-5,.,TRBJ1-5,TGTGCCAGCAGGGTTGGGACCAATCAGCCCCAGCATTTT,CASRVGTNQPQHF
.,TRBV28,TRBD2,TRBJ2-1,TGTGCCAGCAGTTCACAACGACTAGCGGGAGTTAGGGATGAGCAGTTCTTC,CASSSQRLAGVRDEQFF
.,TRBV4-1,.,TRBJ1-6,TGCGCTACTCAAGGCAATAATTCACCCCTCCACTTT,CATQGNNSPLHF
few,TRBV15,.,TRBJ1-3,TGTGCCACCAGCAGTGCCCTGGACGGCTACTCTGGAAACACCATATATTTT,CATSSALDGYSGNTIYF
.,TRBV7-3,.,TRBJ1-6,TGTGCCAGCAGCTTAGTAGGGGAAAATTCACCCCTCCACTTT,CASSLVGENSPLHF
.,TRBV29-1,TRBD1,TRBJ2-7,TGCAGCGCCACCGGGACAGGGGGTGCCGAGCAGTACTTC,CSATGTGGAEQYF
.,TRBV30,TRBD1,TRBJ1-1,TGTGCCTGGAGTGTACGCGGGACAGCAAACACTGAAGCTTTCTTT,CAWSVRGTANTEAFF
.,TRBV5-1,TRBD2,TRBJ2-1,TGCGCCAGCACCAGGACTAGCGGCCATAACAATGAGCAGTTCTTC,CASTRTSGHNNEQFF
.,TRBV6-5,.,TRBJ2-6,TGTGCCAGCGCAGGGTCCGGGGCCAACGTCCTGACTTTC,CASAGSGANVLTF
.,TRBV5-1,.,TRBJ1-2,TGCGCCAGCAGCTGGAATCTTAACTATGGCTACACCTTC,CASSWNLNYGYTF
.,TRBV28,.,TRBJ2-7,TGTGCCAGCAGTTTGTCAGGGGGGATTTACGAGCAGTACTTC,CASSLSGGIYEQYF
.,TRBV28,.,TRBJ2-1,TGTGCCAGCAGTCTCACCTCCAGTAAGCAGTTCTTC,CASSLTSSKQFF
.,TRBV6-4,TRBD1,TRBJ2-1,TGTGCCAGCAGTGCCGGACAGGGGGGAAATGAGCAGTTCTTC,CASSAGQGGNEQFF
.,TRBV5-1,TRBD1,TRBJ1-2,TGCGCCAGCAGCTCCGGACAGGGGAAAGACTATGGCTACACCTTC,CASSSGQGKDYGYTF
.,TRBV27,.,TRBJ2-1,TGTGCCAGCAGGAGGGGGGGGGTGCCTGAGCAGTTCTTC,CASRRGGVPEQFF
.,TRBV11-2,.,TRBJ2-5,TGTGCCAGCAGCTCGACTAGAGGACAAGAGACCCAGTACTTC,CASSSTRGQETQYF
once,TRBV5-1,.,TRBJ2-1,TGCGCCAGCAGCGACAGGCAGATCTACAATGAGCAGTTCTTC,CASSDRQIYNEQFF
.,TRBV7-2,.,TRBJ2-7,TGTGCCAGCCGCGGCGGCCAACCCTACGAGCAGTACTTC,CASRGGQPYEQYF
.,TRBV7-2,.,TRBJ2-5,TGTGCCAGCAGCCGAGAGACCCAGTACTTC,CASSRETQYF
.,TRBV7-3,.,TRBJ2-3,TGTGCCAGCAGCTTAGCCAAGTTTAATACGCAGTATTTT,CASSLAKFNTQYF
.,TRBV24-1,TRBD2,TRBJ2-1,TGTGCCACCAGTGATTTTCCAGGACTAGCGGGGGGGTCCTACAATGAGCAGTTCTTC,CATSDFPGLAGGSYNEQFF
.,TRBV5-1,.,TRBJ2-1,TGCGCCAGCAGCTTCGAACGAAGCACGCAGTTCTTC,CASSFERSTQFF
.,TRBV24-1,.,TRBJ2-6,TGTGCCACCAGTGATACAAAGATCTCTGGGGCCAACGTCCTGACTTTC,CATSDTKISGANVLTF
.,TRBV19,TRBD2,TRBJ2-1,TGTGCCAGTAGGAATAGCGGGGGGAACAATGAGCAGTTCTTC,CASRNSGGNNEQFF
.,TRBV10-3,TRBD2,TRBJ2-1,TGTGCCATCAGTGAATCACCCCCCATAGCGGGGACGGCCTACAATGAGCAGTTCTTC,CAISESPPIAGTAYNEQFF
.,TRBV13,.,TRBJ2-7,TGTGCCAGCAGCTTCAAAGGGGGAAACTCCTACGAGCAGTACTTC,CASSFKGGNSYEQYF
.,TRBV11-2,TRBD1,TRBJ1-1,TGTGCCAGCAGCCTAGACAGGGGGACCACTGAAGCTTTCTTT,CASSLDRGTTEAFF
.,TRBV2,.,TRBJ2-2,TGTGCCAGCAGGCCCACAGGGGGGGCCGGGGAGCTGTTTTTT,CASRPTGGAGELFF